The clone carrying this T cell receptor (beta chain) has a count of ten or more. The antigen is unknown. Trimming shortened V by 8 bases and J by 4 bases, and 22 bases separated the two germline ends. Germline assignment: CDR1 SNHLY and CDR2 FYNNEI. The CDR3 totals 16 residues. TCRdb itself ran the reads through MiXCR, one entry per CDR3 protein. In the table there are about 490,000 distinct CDR3 sequences, about 10% of which are singletons. The data derive from a study of T cell repertoires in cytomegalovirus infection. As for the study in general: Public TCR beta signatures provided an indication of both CMV infection and a matching HLA type. Notes on the study in general: HLA-C-restricted CMV clonotypes gave the most frequent clonotype in two of eight donors.

The source is a human donor in good health (CMV status not recorded). Some clones in this sample may be carry-over from other donors' samples. This rearrangement joins TRBV2 to TRBJ2-3, with D perhaps assigned TRBD1 or TRBD2 (6 bases each). The source material was PBMCs. CDR3 nucleotides: TGTGCCAGCGGAGGGGGAGCTGAAGGATTAGCAGATACGCAGTATTTT. Translating gives CASGGGAEGLADTQYF.